Included here is one T cell receptor beta chain sequence, with context. TCRdb reprocessed the RT-PCR reads via MiXCR and lists one record per CDR3 protein. Here the sample spans roughly 550,000 distinct CDR3 sequences, under 30% being singletons. This record belongs to a study of response to subunit inactivated influenza vaccine. The germline CDR1 and CDR2 sequences are SEHNR and FQNEAQ (reference sequence). The ends lost 5 bases at V and 6 bases at J; junction bases unmatched: 13. The CDR3 covers 16 residues. The data were also submitted as part of a second study, on T cells expressing NK-cell markers. In that study: The cDNA for TCR beta came from 5'RACE template switching with UMIs. The eight sequenced donors comprised seven who were HCMV-seropositive and one who was seronegative.

The TCR sequence derives from a man between 50 and 59 years old who received an inactivated influenza vaccine. The sample in question was CD4+ T cells sorted from PBMCs, obtained 11 to 12 days after vaccination. This chain joins TRBV7-9 and TRBJ2-1; 7 bases line up with TRBD1. CDR3 in DNA: TGTGCCAGCAGCCCCAGGGGGTACCTACTCCGCAATGAGCAGTTCTTC. Its protein is CASSPRGYLLRNEQFF.